One and the same sample provided the 25 T cell receptor beta chains below, sequenced in a study of blood T cell repertoires in COVID-19. This table comes from immunoSEQ multiplex PCR, and its TCRdb copy is limited to in-frame clones, with some not included. This sample has over 100,000 clones, with over 60% found just once. Sequencing used peripheral blood. These receptors originate from an older woman with acute or convalescent COVID-19.

The chain employs TRBV6-5 and TRBJ1-1, with a possible D match to TRBD1 (5 bases). The CDR3 has 14 amino acids. Germline CDR1 MNHEY, CDR2 SVGAGI. The V gene lost 2 bases and the J gene lost 1 base, with 8 bases spanning the gap. The CDR3 reads CASSYRQGNTEAFF. As DNA, the CDR3 is TGTGCCAGCAGTTACCGTCAGGGGAACACTGAAGCTTTCTTT.

This clone was recorded a few times. The chain combines TRBV11-2 with TRBJ2-1, with 8 nucleotides matching TRBD2. The CDR3 runs 16 residues. The ends lost 5 bases at V and 8 bases at J; junction bases unmatched: 14. Germline CDR1 is SGHAT and CDR2 is FQNNGV. CDR3 in amino acids: CASSAWGSGKLYEQFF. For the CDR3, the DNA is TGTGCCAGCAGCGCCTGGGGTAGCGGGAAGTTGTATGAGCAGTTCTTC.

V gene TRBV6-2 or TRBV6-3 combines with J gene TRBJ2-5, with D maybe TRBD1 (5 bases). The CDR3 spans 14 residues. CDR1 is MNHEY, CDR2 SVGEGT, per germline. V lost 3 bases and J 1 base, leaving 9 bases between the germline ends. The CDR3 region is CASSYEDTQETQYF. The CDR3 DNA sequence: TGTGCCAGCAGTTATGAGGACACCCAAGAGACCCAGTACTTC.

The chain carries TRBV6-5 and TRBJ1-4; D unclear. Trimming pared 0 bases from V and 5 bases from J, leaving 10 bases between. The CDR3 contains 15 residues. CDR1 and CDR2 from the germline V gene are MNHEY and SVGAGI. CDR3 nucleotides: TGTGCCAGCAGTTACTCCCTCAGAAAAAATGAAAAACTGTTTTTT. Translation: CASSYSLRKNEKLFF.

V usage is TRBV5-1 and J usage is TRBJ1-1; tentatively, D is TRBD1 (5 bases). This CDR3 is 13 amino acids long. The V and J ends lost 2 bases and 6 bases respectively, with 11 bases between them. CDR1 and CDR2 from the germline V gene are SGHRS and YFSETQ. The CDR3: CASSFGGGAEAFF. CDR3 coding DNA: TGCGCCAGCAGCTTCGGGGGTGGAGCTGAAGCTTTCTTT. The full variable domain, rest sourced from reference TRBV5-1 and TRBJ1-1, is KAGVTQTPRYLIKTRGQQVTLSCSPISGHRSVSWYQQTPGQGLQFLFEYFSETQRNKGNFPGRFSGRQFSNSRSEMNVSTLELGDSALYLCASSFGGGAEAFFGQGTRLTVV.

CDR3 residues: CASSLSDTSGYTF. The CDR3 DNA is TGTGCCAGCAGCCTCTCGGACACCTCTGGCTACACCTTC. J is TRBJ1-2 and V is TRBV11-2; TRBD1 is a possible D gene (5 bases). This CDR3 comprises 13 residues. V shed 5 bases and J shed 7 bases, with 14 bases lying between them. The germline CDR1 and CDR2 sequences are SGHAT and FQNNGV.

This clone was recorded once. The J gene is TRBJ2-1, the V gene TRBV10-1; D remains unclear. Trimming removed 4 bases from V and 2 bases from J, with 6 bases in between. The CDR3 spans 13 residues. Per the germline V gene, CDR1 is WNHNN and CDR2 is SYGVQD (reference sequence). The CDR3 DNA reads TGCGCCAGCAGTGGTGGGCCCTACAATGAGCAGTTCTTC. This encodes CASSGGPYNEQFF.

The chain links TRBV6-5 to TRBJ1-6; D ambiguous. The ends were cut back, 6 bases at V and 7 bases at J, with 16 bases in the middle. CDR3 size: 15 residues. Germline CDR1 and CDR2: MNHEY and SVGAGI. CDR3 sequence: CASRGEGRLNSPLHF. The CDR3 DNA is TGTGCCAGCAGGGGAGAGGGCAGGTTGAATTCACCCCTCCACTTT.

This clone was seen a few times. The genes are TRBV28 and TRBJ1-5, with a tentative D call TRBD1 (6 bases). V was trimmed by 3 bases and J by 2 bases, leaving 11 bases between them. The CDR3 loop spans 15 amino acids. Germline V gene lookup returns CDR1 MDHEN and CDR2 SYDVKM. The CDR3 DNA reads TGTGCCAGCAGTTTCATCAGGGGCCGCAATCAGCCCCAGCATTTT. This sequence encodes CASSFIRGRNQPQHF.

Only a few counts were recorded for this clone. The chain's CDR3 is CASSVSGQGRGNTIYF. CDR3 nucleotides: TGTGCCAGCAGTGTCTCCGGACAGGGACGTGGAAACACCATATATTTT. The rearrangement joins TRBV2 to TRBJ1-3; 8 nucleotides align to TRBD1. CDR1 SNHLY and CDR2 FYNNEI come from the germline V gene. V dropped 4 bases and J dropped 3; count of bases not matched to a gene: 8. This CDR3 has 16 residues.

The J gene is TRBJ2-6, the V gene TRBV3-1 (or the pseudogene TRBV3-2); a possible D gene is TRBD1 (7 bases). CDR1 is LGHDT and CDR2 is YNNKEL in the germline V gene (reference sequence). The V end was cut by 4 bases, the J end by 8 bases, with 12 bases between. This CDR3 region has 14 residues. The CDR3 is CASSLQGGPNVLTF. CDR3 DNA sequence: TGTGCCAGCAGCCTCCAGGGGGGACCCAACGTCCTGACTTTC.

V gene TRBV13 combines with J gene TRBJ2-1; possibly TRBD2 for D (5 bases). Trimming took off 6 bases at V and 5 bases at J, with 23 bases between the two ends. CDR1 and CDR2 (germline): PRHDT, FYEKMQ (reference sequence). This CDR3 is built from 17 residues. The CDR3 sequence: CASRSNHGENPDNEQFF. CDR3 in DNA: TGTGCCAGCAGATCCAACCATGGGGAGAATCCAGACAATGAGCAGTTCTTC. Looking up the rest from reference TRBV13 and TRBJ2-1 gives the full variable domain: AAGVIQSPRHLIKEKRETATLKCYPIPRHDTVYWYQQGPGQDPQFLISFYEKMQSDKGSIPDRFSAQQFSDYHSELNMSSLELGDSALYFCASRSNHGENPDNEQFFGPGTRLTVL.

V usage is TRBV15 and J usage is TRBJ2-1, with D tentatively TRBD1 (7 bases). Trimming stripped 0 bases from V and 5 bases from J, with 11 bases between. Germline V gene data show CDR1 as LNHNV and CDR2 as YYDKDF (reference sequence). CDR3 size: 15 residues. In DNA, the CDR3 is TGTGCCACCAGCAGAGATAGCAGGGGGGACAATGAGCAGTTCTTC. Translated, it gives CATSRDSRGDNEQFF.

This sequence joins TRBV7-2 and TRBJ2-3, with D uncertain. V shed 3 bases and J shed 7 bases, with 17 bases lying between them. CDR1 is SGHTA, CDR2 FQGNSA, per germline. This CDR3 is 15 amino acids long. The CDR3 nucleotides read TGTGCCAGCAGCTTGTTTATGGCTAGTCAATATACGCAGTATTTT. It translates to CASSLFMASQYTQYF.

The rearrangement joins TRBV9 to TRBJ2-6, with 12 bases lining up with TRBD1. V dropped 3 bases and J dropped 2; count of bases not matched to a gene: 6. CDR3 length equals 18 residues. The germline V gene encodes CDR1 SGDLS and CDR2 YYNGEE. The chain's CDR3 is CASSARDRGRAGANVLTF. The CDR3 bases are TGTGCCAGCAGCGCCCGGGACAGGGGGCGAGCTGGGGCCAACGTCCTGACTTTC. The full variable domain, with the rest looked up from reference TRBV9 and TRBJ2-6, is DSGVTQTPKHLITATGQRVTLRCSPRSGDLSVYWYQQSLDQGLQFLIQYYNGEERAKGNILERFSAQQFPDLHSELNLSSLELGDSALYFCASSARDRGRAGANVLTFGAGSRLTVL.

This clone appeared a single time. The V and J genes are TRBV19 and TRBJ2-3; unclear D gene. CDR1 LNHDA and CDR2 SQIVND come from the germline V gene (reference sequence). This CDR3 region has 13 residues. Trimming took 3 bases from V and 4 from J, leaving 8 bases between them. In DNA, the CDR3 is TGTGCCAGTAGTATGAAAGCTGCAGATACGCAGTATTTT. This codes for CASSMKAADTQYF.

The count of this clone is one. The chain links TRBV6-5 to TRBJ1-2; 8 bases align to TRBD1. CDR3 size: 14 residues. Germline assignment: CDR1 MNHEY and CDR2 SVGAGI. V lost 11 bases to trimming and J lost 4 bases; unmatched junction nucleotides: 12. CDR3 region: CAGHRTGSGYGYTF. CDR3 bases: TGTGCCGGTCATAGGACAGGGTCTGGCTATGGCTACACCTTC.

V usage is TRBV11-2 and J usage is TRBJ1-1; TRBD1 aligns across 8 bases. V lost 2 bases and J lost 0; bases outside the gene matches: 11. There are 18 residues in the CDR3. Germline assignment: CDR1 SGHAT and CDR2 FQNNGV. CDR3 nucleotides: TGTGCCAGCAGCTTATATATCGCAGGGGGCTCCATGAACACTGAAGCTTTCTTT. Translation: CASSLYIAGGSMNTEAFF.

The chain is built from TRBV3-1 (or the pseudogene TRBV3-2) and TRBJ2-1; a possible D gene is TRBD1 (5 bases). Germline lookup yields CDR1 LGHDT and CDR2 YNNKEL (reference sequence). Trimming cost V 2 bases and J 7 bases, with 9 bases left between them. This CDR3 region has 13 residues. The CDR3 DNA is TGTGCCAGCAGCCAACAGGGCGTAAATGAGCAGTTCTTC. Translating it yields CASSQQGVNEQFF.

Worth noting for this clone: The germline gene is not matched at one end of the junction; a read error may be the cause. This chain links TRBV29-1 with TRBJ2-3, with TRBD2 matching over 9 bases. Germline loops: CDR1 SQVTM, CDR2 ANQGSEA. The CDR3 runs 13 residues. CDR3 sequence (DNA): TGCAGCGTGGAAGCGGGAGGCAGAGATACGCAGTATTTT. Protein sequence: CSVEAGGRDTQYF.

In its sample, this clone was seen a few times. This rearrangement joins TRBV7-2 to TRBJ2-7; 7 bases are shared with TRBD2. Trimming cost V 5 bases and J 0 bases; bases outside gene matches: 10. This CDR3 has 16 amino acids. CDR1 SGHTA and CDR2 FQGNSA come from the germline V gene. The CDR3 nucleotides read TGTGCCAGCAGCCGGATAGCGGGCTTTAGCTCCTACGAGCAGTACTTC. Translation gives CASSRIAGFSSYEQYF.

The gene calls are TRBV28 and TRBJ2-7, with 8 bases lining up with TRBD1. Germline values: CDR1 MDHEN, CDR2 SYDVKM. CDR3 length equals 14 residues. Losses at the gene ends were 6 bases for V and 3 bases for J; bases not matched to a gene: 7. Here the CDR3 reads CASSPDRDLYEQYF. The CDR3 DNA reads TGTGCCAGCAGCCCGGACAGGGACCTCTACGAGCAGTACTTC.

The chain uses TRBV7-2 and TRBJ1-1, with TRBD1 as a possible D gene (5 bases). Germline CDR1 SGHTA, CDR2 FQGNSA. Trimming removed 5 bases from V and 3 bases from J, with 16 bases in between. The length of the CDR3 is 15 residues. The CDR3 loop is CASSQLGGLDTEAFF. The DNA of the CDR3 is TGTGCCAGCAGCCAATTGGGGGGTTTGGACACTGAAGCTTTCTTT.

The chain is built from TRBV7-2 and TRBJ1-6; weak D call: TRBD1 (5 bases). Germline lookup yields CDR1 SGHTA and CDR2 FQGNSA. Trimming took 1 base from V and 10 from J, leaving 23 bases between them. This CDR3 contains 18 residues. Here the CDR3 DNA reads TGTGCCAGCAGCTTAGGGTCCCCCTTTGGGAGGGGAGGATCACCCCTCCACTTT. Translating gives CASSLGSPFGRGGSPLHF.

V and J are TRBV25-1 and TRBJ2-7; weak D call: TRBD1 (7 bases). CDR1 and CDR2 (germline): MGHDK, SYGVNS. V was trimmed by 7 bases and J by 4 bases, leaving 14 bases between them. The CDR3 has 13 residues. The CDR3 here is CASKGQGGYEQYF. DNA for the CDR3: TGTGCCAGCAAGGGGCAGGGGGGATACGAGCAGTACTTC.